This T cell receptor (beta chain) was profiled in a study of PD-1 blockade in classical Hodgkin lymphoma. About the study: A 3 mg/kg intravenous dose of nivolumab was received by patients every 2 weeks. Study outcomes and limitations: Baseline diversity was lower in partial responders and progressors than complete responders. By C4D1, diversity of CD4+ TCRs had risen significantly, whereas that of CD8+ TCRs had not. With respect to the repertoire differences, their causes, possibly disease activity or prior therapy, remain undefined.

The method was immunoSEQ multiplex PCR; TCRdb's version includes in-frame clones alone and lacks a portion of them. Seen here are nearly 60,000 clones, approximately 89% observed once, and the top ten hold around 9.3%. Patients all relapsed after autologous stem cell transplantation, and there was variation in brentuximab vedotin exposure. To note about this clone: What it binds is not known.

This CDR3 region has 16 residues. Germline V gives CDR1 SGHRS, CDR2 YFSETQ. V was pared by 0 bases and J by 1 base, with 3 bases of the junction left unmatched. This chain links TRBV5-1 with TRBJ2-5; 10 bases are shared with TRBD2. The source is a human donor with classical Hodgkin lymphoma. Sample: peripheral blood mononuclear cells (PBMCs), taken before the second cycle of nivolumab. The CDR3 DNA is TGCGCCAGCAGCTTGGAGCTAGCGGGGGCCCAAGAGACCCAGTACTTC. Amino acids: CASSLELAGAQETQYF.